The sequence of this T cell receptor beta chain was determined in a study of T cells in Graves' hyperthyroidism and ophthalmopathy. Exclusion of patients followed from uncontrolled infection, other autoimmune disease, pregnancy or lactation. TCR beta CDR3 sequences were amplified from RNA transcripts. First-round RT-PCR targeting the TCR CDR3 was performed with the HTBI primer set. Via MiXCR, TCRdb re-called the multiplex PCR reads, giving one row per CDR3 protein. The table shows roughly 500,000 distinct CDR3 sequences, with 16% occurring only once. This clonotype was seen repeatedly, ten times or more. The specimen was blood. The receptor was isolated from a woman aged 25 to 39 with Graves' ophthalmopathy.

The CDR3 DNA is TGTGCCAGCAGCCCACTAGCGGGAGTCTACAATGAGCAGTTCTTC. Its translation is CASSPLAGVYNEQFF. The chain uses TRBV3-1 and TRBJ2-1; TRBD2 matches 11 bases. Trimming removed 4 bases from V and 3 bases from J; junction bases left unmatched: 2. Germline CDR1 reads LGHDT; CDR2 reads YNNKEL (reference sequence). The CDR3 is 15 residues long.